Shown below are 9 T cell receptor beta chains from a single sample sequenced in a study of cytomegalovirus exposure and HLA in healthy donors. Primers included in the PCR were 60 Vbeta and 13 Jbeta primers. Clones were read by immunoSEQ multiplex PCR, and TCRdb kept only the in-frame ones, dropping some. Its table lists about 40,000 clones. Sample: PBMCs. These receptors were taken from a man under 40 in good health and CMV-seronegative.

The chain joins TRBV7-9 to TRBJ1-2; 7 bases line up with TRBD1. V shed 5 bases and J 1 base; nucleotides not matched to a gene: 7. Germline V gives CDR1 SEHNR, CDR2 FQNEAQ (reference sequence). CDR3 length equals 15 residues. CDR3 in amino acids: CASSRQGLNNYGYTF. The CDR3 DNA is TGTGCCAGCAGCCGACAGGGACTTAATAACTATGGCTACACCTTC.

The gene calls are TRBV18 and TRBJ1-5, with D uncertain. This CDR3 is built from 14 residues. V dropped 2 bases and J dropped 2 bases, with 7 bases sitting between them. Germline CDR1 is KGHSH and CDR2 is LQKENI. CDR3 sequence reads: CASSPSGGNQPQHF. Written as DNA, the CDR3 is TGTGCCAGCTCACCATCCGGGGGCAATCAGCCCCAGCATTTT.

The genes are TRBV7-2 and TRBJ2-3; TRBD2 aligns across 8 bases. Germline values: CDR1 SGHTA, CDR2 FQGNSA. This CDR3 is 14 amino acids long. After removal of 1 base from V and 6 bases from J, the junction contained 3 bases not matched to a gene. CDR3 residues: CASSLGGGRDTQYF. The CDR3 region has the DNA TGTGCCAGCAGCTTAGGCGGGGGGAGGGATACGCAGTATTTT. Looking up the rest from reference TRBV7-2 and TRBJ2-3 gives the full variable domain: GAGVSQSPSNKVTEKGKDVELRCDPISGHTALYWYRQSLGQGLEFLIYFQGNSAPDKSGLPSDRFSAERTGGSVSTLTIQRTQQEDSAVYLCASSLGGGRDTQYFGPGTRLTVL.

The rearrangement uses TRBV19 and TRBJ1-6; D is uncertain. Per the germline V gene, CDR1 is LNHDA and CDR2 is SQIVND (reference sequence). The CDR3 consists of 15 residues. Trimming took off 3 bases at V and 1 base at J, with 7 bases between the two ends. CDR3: CASSIGRSYNSPLHF. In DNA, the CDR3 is TGTGCCAGTAGTATCGGCAGGTCCTATAATTCACCCCTCCACTTT. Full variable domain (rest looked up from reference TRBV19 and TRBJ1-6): DGGITQSPKYLFRKEGQNVTLSCEQNLNHDAMYWYRQDPGQGLRLIYYSQIVNDFQKGDIAEGYSVSREKKESFPLTVTSAQKNPTAFYLCASSIGRSYNSPLHFGNGTRLTVT.

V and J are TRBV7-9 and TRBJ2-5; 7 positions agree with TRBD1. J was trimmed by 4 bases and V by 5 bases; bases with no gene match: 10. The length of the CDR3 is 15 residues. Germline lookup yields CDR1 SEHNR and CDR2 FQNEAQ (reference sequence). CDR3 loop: CASSRASTGLETQYF. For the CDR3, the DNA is TGTGCCAGCAGCCGAGCCTCGACAGGGTTAGAGACCCAGTACTTC.

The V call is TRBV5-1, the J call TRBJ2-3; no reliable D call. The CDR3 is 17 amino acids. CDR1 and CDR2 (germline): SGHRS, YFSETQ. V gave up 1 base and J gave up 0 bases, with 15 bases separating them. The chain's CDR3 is CASSLYGSPSSTDTQYF. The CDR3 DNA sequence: TGCGCCAGCAGCTTGTACGGTAGTCCTTCTAGCACAGATACGCAGTATTTT.

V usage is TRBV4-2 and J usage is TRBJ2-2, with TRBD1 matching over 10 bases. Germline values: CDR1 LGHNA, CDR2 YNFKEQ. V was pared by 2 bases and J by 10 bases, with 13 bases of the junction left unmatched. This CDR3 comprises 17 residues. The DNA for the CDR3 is TGTGCCAGCAGCCAACGTCCGGGACAGGGGTTTAGCGAGGAGCTGTTTTTT. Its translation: CASSQRPGQGFSEELFF.

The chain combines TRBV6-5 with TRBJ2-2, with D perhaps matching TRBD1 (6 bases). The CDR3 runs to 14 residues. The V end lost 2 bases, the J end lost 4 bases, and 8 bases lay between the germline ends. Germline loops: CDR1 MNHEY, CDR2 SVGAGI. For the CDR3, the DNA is TGTGCCAGCAGTTACGGACAGACCACCGGGGAGCTGTTTTTT. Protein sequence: CASSYGQTTGELFF.

The CDR3, as DNA: TGTGCCAGCAGCTTGGAGCGGGGGGTGGCTAGCGAGCAGTACTTC. Protein: CASSLERGVASEQYF. The V gene is TRBV13, the J gene TRBJ2-7, with 9 bases lining up with TRBD2. Trimming cost V 3 bases and J 6 bases; bases outside gene matches: 9. The CDR3 totals 15 residues. The germline V gene has CDR1 PRHDT and CDR2 FYEKMQ (reference sequence). The variable domain in full, completed from reference TRBV13 and TRBJ2-7, reads AAGVIQSPRHLIKEKRETATLKCYPIPRHDTVYWYQQGPGQDPQFLISFYEKMQSDKGSIPDRFSAQQFSDYHSELNMSSLELGDSALYFCASSLERGVASEQYFGPGTRLTVT.